The 6 T cell receptor beta chains given below trace back to one sample, sequenced in a study of cytomegalovirus exposure and HLA in healthy donors. Both 60 Vbeta primers and 13 Jbeta primers went into the PCR. Profiling relied on immunoSEQ multiplex PCR, and the TCRdb table lists in-frame clones only, not all of them. Altogether 99,000 or so clones are present, 75% to 85% being singletons, with the ten largest covering about 3.1%. Sequencing input: PBMCs. The receptors were sampled from a male donor in good health and CMV-seropositive.

The chain has TRBV4-3 and TRBJ1-2; tentative D call: TRBD1 (5 bases). V lost 3 bases, J lost 7 bases, and 33 bases lay in between. Germline V gives CDR1 LGHNA, CDR2 YSLEER. CDR3 length: 20 amino acids. The DNA for the CDR3 is TGCGCCAGCAGCCATGCTACCATGGGGACTCCTTGGACTTCCCTGGGTGGCTACACCTTC. It codes for CASSHATMGTPWTSLGGYTF.

This clone showed up just a few times. J is TRBJ1-2 and V is TRBV4-3; perhaps TRBD1 as D (6 bases). The CDR3 runs to 15 residues. V was cut by 3 bases and J by 2 bases, with 13 bases left in between. CDR1 LGHNA and CDR2 YSLEER come from the germline V gene. The CDR3 DNA follows: TGCGCCAGCAGCCAGACAGGTTGGCGGAACTATGGCTACACCTTC. Encoded protein: CASSQTGWRNYGYTF.

The chain combines TRBV27 with TRBJ1-4, with 7 nucleotides matching TRBD1. V gave up 4 bases and J gave up 7 bases; unmatched junction bases: 6. Per germline, CDR1 MNHEY and CDR2 SMNVEV (reference sequence). CDR3 length: 14 residues. The CDR3 DNA reads as TGTGCCAGCAGTTCCACAGGGGTGGGTGAAAAACTGTTTTTT. Translating gives CASSSTGVGEKLFF.

The genes are TRBV27 and TRBJ1-2, with 8 positions matching TRBD1. In germline, CDR1 is MNHEY, CDR2 SMNVEV (reference sequence). V was clipped by 8 bases and J by 4 bases; unmatched bases: 15. The CDR3 sequence is 16 residues long. Written as DNA, the CDR3 is TGTGCCAGCCCGCCTTACAGGGGGGGTTGGGCCTATGGCTACACCTTC. Protein: CASPPYRGGWAYGYTF.

The rearrangement links TRBV5-4 to TRBJ1-2, with 10 bases aligning to TRBD1. This CDR3 comprises 15 residues. Losses at the gene ends were 4 bases for V and 7 bases for J; bases not matched to a gene: 10. Germline values: CDR1 SGHNT, CDR2 YYREEE (reference sequence). The CDR3 nucleotides read TGTGCCAGCAGCCACCCCGGACAGGGGGTAACTGGCTACACCTTC. Amino acid sequence: CASSHPGQGVTGYTF.

DNA of the CDR3: TGTGCTAGTGGTTTGTCGACAGGGGGCAATCAGCCCCAGCATTTT. It specifies CASGLSTGGNQPQHF. The chain has TRBV12-5 and TRBJ1-5; 8 bases map to TRBD1. The V gene's germline CDR1 is LGHNT and CDR2 FRNRAP. This CDR3 is 15 amino acids long. The V segment lost 2 bases and the J segment 2 bases; nucleotides outside the gene matches: 2.